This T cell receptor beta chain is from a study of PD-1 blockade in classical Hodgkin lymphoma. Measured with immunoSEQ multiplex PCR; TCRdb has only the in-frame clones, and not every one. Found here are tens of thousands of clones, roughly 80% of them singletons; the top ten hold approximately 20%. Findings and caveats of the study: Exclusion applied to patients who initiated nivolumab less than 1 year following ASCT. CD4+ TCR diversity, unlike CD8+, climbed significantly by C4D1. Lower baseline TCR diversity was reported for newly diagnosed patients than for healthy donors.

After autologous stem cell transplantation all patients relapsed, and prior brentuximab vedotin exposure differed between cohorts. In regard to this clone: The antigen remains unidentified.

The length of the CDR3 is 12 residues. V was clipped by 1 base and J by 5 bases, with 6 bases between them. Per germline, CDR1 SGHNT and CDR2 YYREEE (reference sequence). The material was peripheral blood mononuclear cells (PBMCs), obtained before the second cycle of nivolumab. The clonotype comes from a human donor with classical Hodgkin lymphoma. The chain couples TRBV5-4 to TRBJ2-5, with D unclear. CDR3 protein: CASSLTVETQYF. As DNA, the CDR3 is TGTGCCAGCAGCTTGACGGTGGAGACCCAGTACTTC. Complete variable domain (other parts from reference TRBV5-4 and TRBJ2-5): ETGVTQSPTHLIKTRGQQVTLRCSSQSGHNTVSWYQQALGQGPQFIFQYYREEENGRGNFPPRFSGLQFPNYSSELNVNALELDDSALYLCASSLTVETQYFGPGTRLLVL.